These 22 T cell receptor beta chains share one sample of origin, sequenced in a study of blood T cells in healthy people across ages (dated by TCRdb to the mid-2010s). Receptors were amplified or captured by 5' RACE. Instrument used: Illumina HiSeq 2500. A second PCR of roughly 7 to 12 cycles was performed with a sample-barcoded 5' primer and a J-beta primer mix. The public sequencing data were trimmed at Q25 with fastp and processed into clonotypes with MiXCR by TCRdb, which kept only in-frame beta chains. Each CDR3 protein gets just one entry, which takes the most common genes and DNA from the rows behind it. The sample has 780,000 or so distinct CDR3 sequences on record, 56% of them singletons. Of the sample, roughly 26% falls within the top ten clones. Sequenced: blood. The receptors were sampled from a man aged 40-50 years in good health.

This clonotype was counted between two and nine times. This chain joins TRBV27 and TRBJ2-7; unclear D gene. The DNA matches TRBJ2-5 better at its end, which makes the J call doubtful. The germline gives CDR1 MNHEY, CDR2 SMNVEV (reference sequence). The CDR3 sequence is 12 residues long. Here the CDR3 reads CASIGRQETQYF. DNA of the CDR3: TGTGCCAGCATTGGCCGGCAAGAGACCCAGTACTTC.

The chain has TRBV12-3 or TRBV12-4 and TRBJ1-2, with D maybe TRBD1 (6 bases). V was pared by 6 bases and J by 7 bases, with 15 bases between. The CDR3 is 13 amino acids. The CDR3 reads CASRNMEGGGYTF. The CDR3 region has the DNA TGTGCCAGCAGGAACATGGAAGGGGGTGGCTACACCTTC.

This chain joins TRBV28 and TRBJ2-3; no reliable D call. Germline V gene sequence: CDR1 MDHEN, CDR2 SYDVKM. CDR3 length: 16 residues. V was clipped by 1 base and J by 1 base, with 12 bases between them. This CDR3 is CASSLFELTGTDTQYF. CDR3 nucleotide sequence: TGTGCCAGCAGTTTATTCGAGCTGACGGGCACAGATACGCAGTATTTT.

The V call is TRBV3-1, the J call TRBJ2-5; a weak D match, TRBD2 (5 bases). Trimming left V 3 bases short and J 9 bases short, with 17 bases between. Germline V CDR1 and CDR2: LGHDT, YNNKEL (reference sequence). The CDR3 is 14 amino acids. CDR3 coding DNA: TGTGCCAGCAGCCAGGGAGAAGCGTCCCGGGCCCAGTACTTC. The encoded protein is CASSQGEASRAQYF.

This clonotype showed up just a few times. The chain couples TRBV4-3 to TRBJ2-3, with D possibly being TRBD2 (6 bases). Trimming cost V 0 bases and J 8 bases, with 12 bases left between them. CDR1 and CDR2 from the germline V gene are LGHNA and YSLEER. This CDR3 comprises 14 residues. The CDR3 coding sequence is TGCGCCAGCAGCCAAGATTCGGGAGTAGGTACGCAGTATTTT. Amino acid sequence: CASSQDSGVGTQYF.

This clonotype appeared a few times. V and J are TRBV20-1 and TRBJ2-5, with a weak D call TRBD2 (6 bases). This CDR3 region has 12 residues. The V end was cut by 2 bases, the J end by 5 bases, with 9 bases between. The germline gives CDR1 DFQATT, CDR2 SNEGSKA (reference sequence). CDR3 DNA: TGCAGTGCTAGACGTGCGGGGGAGACCCAGTACTTC. It is translated as CSARRAGETQYF.

This rearrangement joins TRBV3-1 to TRBJ2-2; 11 bases fit TRBD1. The germline V gene encodes CDR1 LGHDT and CDR2 YNNKEL (reference sequence). CDR3 length: 16 residues. V was pared by 3 bases and J by 7 bases, with 7 bases of the junction left unmatched. Written as DNA, the CDR3 is TGTGCCAGCAGCCAGGGGACAGGGGGTTTTAGCGGGGAGCTGTTTTTT. Its translation is CASSQGTGGFSGELFF. Full variable domain (remainder filled in from reference TRBV3-1 and TRBJ2-2): DTAVSQTPKYLVTQMGNDKSIKCEQNLGHDTMYWYKQDSKKFLKIMFSYNNKELIINETVPNRFSPKSPDKAHLNLHINSLELGDSAVYFCASSQGTGGFSGELFFGEGSRLTVL.

A few counts support this clonotype. The gene calls are TRBV20-1 and TRBJ2-3, with TRBD2 matching over 7 bases. This CDR3 has 18 amino acids. In germline, CDR1 is DFQATT, CDR2 SNEGSKA (reference sequence). J lost 4 bases, V lost 0 bases, and 16 bases had no gene match. The CDR3 protein is CSARDYGLWGRAPDTQYF. The CDR3 bases are TGCAGTGCTAGAGATTATGGTCTGTGGGGGAGGGCCCCAGATACGCAGTATTTT.

This clonotype has a handful of counts. V and J are TRBV7-2 and TRBJ2-7; TRBD1 matches 10 bases. The CDR3 is made up of 16 amino acids. J gave up 1 base and V 5 bases, and 8 bases lay outside the gene matches. Germline lookup yields CDR1 SGHTA and CDR2 FQGNSA. This CDR3 reads CASSGTGTGVSYEQYF. The CDR3 DNA follows: TGTGCCAGCAGCGGGACCGGGACAGGGGTATCCTACGAGCAGTACTTC.

The chain combines TRBV7-9 with TRBJ2-3; D could derive from TRBD1 or TRBD2 (6 bases each). Per germline, CDR1 SEHNR and CDR2 FQNEAQ (reference sequence). CDR3 size: 13 residues. V lost 8 bases, J lost 2 bases, and 11 bases lay in between. CDR3: CASRGQFTDTQYF. The CDR3 coding sequence is TGTGCCAGCCGGGGGCAGTTCACAGATACGCAGTATTTT. Variable domain in full (rest from reference TRBV7-9 and TRBJ2-3): DTGVSQNPRHKITKRGQNVTFRCDPISEHNRLYWYRQTLGQGPEFLTYFQNEAQLEKSRLLSDRFSAERPKGSFSTLEIQRTEQGDSAMYLCASRGQFTDTQYFGPGTRLTVL.

This chain joins TRBV7-9 and TRBJ2-7; 11 bases map to TRBD2. The CDR3 extends over 17 amino acids. CDR1 SEHNR and CDR2 FQNEAQ come from the germline V gene (reference sequence). With V trimmed by 3 bases and J by 0 bases, 7 bases remained unmatched. CDR3 amino acids: CASSFPFSGGDSYEQYF. The CDR3 bases are TGTGCCAGCAGCTTCCCCTTTAGCGGGGGGGACTCCTACGAGCAGTACTTC.

This clonotype was recorded many times. CDR3 DNA sequence: TGCGCCAGCAGGGTTGTCGGCTACAATGAGCAGTTCTTC. Amino acid sequence: CASRVVGYNEQFF. The V and J genes are TRBV5-1 and TRBJ2-1; D remains unclear. The germline V and J ends were trimmed by 5 bases and 3 bases, with 9 bases remaining between them. Germline V gives CDR1 SGHRS, CDR2 YFSETQ. This CDR3 is built from 13 residues.

The chain uses TRBV2 and TRBJ2-4; D tentatively reads TRBD1 or TRBD2 (6 bases each). Per germline, CDR1 SNHLY and CDR2 FYNNEI. V lost 6 bases and J lost 6, with 18 bases in between. The CDR3 extends over 15 amino acids. The CDR3 here is CASSAPGGLTNIQYF. CDR3 nucleotide sequence: TGTGCCAGCAGCGCACCCGGGGGCCTTACAAACATTCAGTACTTC.

The chain joins TRBV12-3 or TRBV12-4 to TRBJ2-5; D ambiguous. Trimming removed 7 bases at V and 2 bases at J, with 11 bases between. The CDR3 contains 13 residues. CDR3 coding DNA: TGTGCCAGCACTTTCGGGCGACAAGAGACCCAGTACTTC. It is translated as CASTFGRQETQYF.

This chain connects TRBV20-1 to TRBJ1-2, with 8 bases lining up with TRBD1. J gave up 4 bases and V 6 bases, and 7 bases lay outside the gene matches. Germline V CDR1 and CDR2: DFQATT, SNEGSKA (reference sequence). This CDR3 spans 13 amino acids. As DNA, the CDR3 is TGCAGTGCGACCTCAACAGGGGGCTATGGCTACACCTTC. Its translation: CSATSTGGYGYTF.

This clonotype was counted only a few times. This rearrangement joins TRBV3-1 to TRBJ2-3; D possibly corresponds to TRBD1 (7 bases). The V end was cut by 5 bases, the J end by 2 bases, with 20 bases between. The CDR3 has 17 residues. From germline, CDR1 is LGHDT and CDR2 YNNKEL (reference sequence). CDR3 protein: CASSSDRAGYNTDTQYF. The CDR3 coding sequence is TGTGCCAGCAGCTCTGACAGGGCGGGATATAACACAGATACGCAGTATTTT.

The chain couples TRBV7-6 to TRBJ2-3, with D unclear. CDR3 length equals 13 residues. V was cut by 3 bases and J by 2 bases, with 6 bases left in between. CDR1 is SGHVS and CDR2 is FNYEAQ in the germline V gene. CDR3 DNA: TGTGCCAGCAGCTTTTCCCTCACAGATACGCAGTATTTT. It specifies CASSFSLTDTQYF.

A note on this clonotype: Given a much more abundant clone one base away, this may be a read error. The chain links TRBV10-3 to TRBJ2-1; no clear D gene. Germline lookup yields CDR1 ENHRY and CDR2 SYGVKD. Trimming took 3 bases from V and 13 from J, leaving 16 bases between them. This CDR3 region has 13 residues. The CDR3 DNA reads as TGTGCCATCAGTGATGCCCTAGAAGAGACCCAGTTCTTC. Encoded protein: CAISDALEETQFF.

The chain couples TRBV7-2 to TRBJ2-3; 7 bases agree with TRBD2. Germline lookup yields CDR1 SGHTA and CDR2 FQGNSA. This CDR3 region has 15 residues. Germline trimming cut 10 bases from V and 4 bases from J; bases unmatched to any gene: 14. In nucleotides, the CDR3 is TGTGCCACCACATTGCAGGCGGGAGAATCAGATACGCAGTATTTT. It codes for CATTLQAGESDTQYF.

The rearrangement links TRBV7-9 to TRBJ1-1; D unresolved. This CDR3 is built from 16 residues. Deletions cut 6 bases from V and 2 bases from J, with 19 bases between. CDR1 and CDR2 (germline): SEHNR, FQNEAQ (reference sequence). In DNA, the CDR3 is TGTGCCAGCAGACGACCCGGGTCCTATTCTAACACTGAAGCTTTCTTT. Its translation: CASRRPGSYSNTEAFF.

The sample holds one count of this clonotype. The chain joins TRBV20-1 to TRBJ2-5; D uncertain. V shed 2 bases and J shed 2 bases, with 12 bases lying between them. Germline loops: CDR1 DFQATT, CDR2 SNEGSKA (reference sequence). The CDR3 length is 14 residues. As DNA, the CDR3 is TGCAGTGCTAGATCCCCCCAGGAGCAAGAGACCCAGTACTTC. This gives the protein CSARSPQEQETQYF.

The gene calls are TRBV3-1 and TRBJ2-7; no firm D call. V dropped 1 base and J dropped 4 bases, with 11 bases sitting between them. Germline CDR1 is LGHDT and CDR2 is YNNKEL (reference sequence). This CDR3 is built from 14 residues. CDR3 sequence: CASSQGRQKYEQYF. CDR3 coding DNA: TGTGCCAGCAGCCAAGGCAGGCAGAAGTACGAGCAGTACTTC.